The TCR beta chain described here comes from a study of cytomegalovirus exposure and HLA in healthy donors. PCR involved 60 Vbeta and 13 Jbeta primers. Libraries were prepared by immunoSEQ multiplex PCR; TCRdb keeps only in-frame clonotypes and omits some of them. The sample lists under 200,000 clones; more than 60% were seen once. Note on this clone: The sample has other DNA sequences that encode this CDR3 too.

This receptor was obtained from a woman aged 45-60 years in good health and CMV-seropositive. The sequencing input was PBMCs.

This CDR3 is CASSLEWGPGNTIYF. In DNA form, the CDR3 reads TGCGCCAGCAGTCTTGAGTGGGGGCCTGGAAACACCATATATTTT. This chain joins TRBV5-1 and TRBJ1-3; a possible D gene is TRBD1 (6 bases). Germline V CDR1 and CDR2: SGHRS, YFSETQ. Trimming removed 5 bases at V and 2 bases at J, with 14 bases between. The CDR3 runs 15 residues.